This T cell receptor beta chain comes out of a study of blood T cell repertoires in COVID-19. Looking at the study overall: Collection of acute and convalescent COVID-19 samples took place in the United States, Italy and Spain. T cells, B-cell-depleted T cells, or PBMCs provided the cDNA or gDNA that served as material.

The germline V gene has CDR1 ENHRY and CDR2 SYGVKD. The CDR3 consists of 15 residues. Losses at the gene ends were 5 bases for V and 7 bases for J; bases not matched to a gene: 9. In the authors' workflow: Amplification of reference gene primers was used by the study to estimate nucleated cell counts. Using immunoSEQ multiplex PCR, the repertoire was profiled, and TCRdb retains in-frame clones only, with some absent. V, J and clone size reflect that table, while D and trimming were determined from the DNA. The table records about 3,400 clones, 80% of them present only once. The chain has TRBV10-3 and TRBJ1-5; TRBD1 agrees at 9 bases. This receptor was identified in a human donor in a cohort sampled during active COVID-19. The source material was peripheral blood. The CDR3 nucleotides are TGTGCCATCAGTTCCCTACAGGGGGCACGGCAGCCCCAGCATTTT. It yields the protein CAISSLQGARQPQHF.